One and the same sample provided the 2 T cell receptor beta chains below, sequenced in a study of blood T cell repertoires in COVID-19. Some clones are missing from TCRdb's copy, which holds only in-frame ones; the method was immunoSEQ multiplex PCR. Among 270,000 or so clones listed, around 90% were seen once. Sequencing used peripheral blood. The source is a woman aged 40-49 years who had recovered from COVID-19.

V gene TRBV6-6 combines with J gene TRBJ2-7; D remains unclear. CDR1 and CDR2 from the germline V gene are MNHNY and SVGAGI (reference sequence). This CDR3 is 12 amino acids long. With 10 bases removed from V and 0 bases from J, the gap between germline ends came to 10 bases. Here the CDR3 reads CAISESSYEQYF. The CDR3 DNA reads TGTGCCATAAGCGAGAGCTCCTACGAGCAGTACTTC.

The chain combines TRBV30 with TRBJ2-7, with 15 positions matching TRBD2. CDR1 and CDR2 from the germline V gene are GTSNPN and SVGIG (reference sequence). The CDR3 loop spans 16 amino acids. Trimming at V came to 2 bases and at J to 5 bases, leaving 7 bases not matched to a gene. The CDR3 nucleotides are TGTGCCTGGAGTCCAGGGACTAGCGGGAGGATGGACGAGCAGTACTTC. Residues: CAWSPGTSGRMDEQYF.